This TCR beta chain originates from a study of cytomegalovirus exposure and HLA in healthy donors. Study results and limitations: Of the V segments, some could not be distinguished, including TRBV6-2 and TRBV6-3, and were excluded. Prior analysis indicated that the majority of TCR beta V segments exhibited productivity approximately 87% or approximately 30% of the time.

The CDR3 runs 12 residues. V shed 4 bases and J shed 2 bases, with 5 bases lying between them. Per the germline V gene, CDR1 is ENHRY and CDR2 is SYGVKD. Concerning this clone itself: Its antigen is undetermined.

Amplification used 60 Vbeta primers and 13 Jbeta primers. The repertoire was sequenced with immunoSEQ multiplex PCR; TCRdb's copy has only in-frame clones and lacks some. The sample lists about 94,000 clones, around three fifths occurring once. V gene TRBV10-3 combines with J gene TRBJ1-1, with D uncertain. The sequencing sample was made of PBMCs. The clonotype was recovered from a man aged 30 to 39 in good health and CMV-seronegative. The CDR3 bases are TGTGCCATCAGTGTCGGTAACACTGAAGCTTTCTTT. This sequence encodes CAISVGNTEAFF.